Listed here are 30 T cell receptor beta chains from one sample, sequenced in a study of blood T cell repertoires in COVID-19. Libraries were prepared by immunoSEQ multiplex PCR; TCRdb keeps only in-frame clonotypes and omits some of them. The sample has more than 250,000 clones, about 91% seen once. The sequenced sample was peripheral blood. The receptors originated from a woman aged 30 to 39 with COVID-19, enrolled during active disease.

The CDR3 spells CASSLTPGTENTEAFF. The CDR3, as DNA: TGTGCCAGCAGCCTGACCCCCGGGACAGAGAACACTGAAGCTTTCTTT. V and J are TRBV5-5 and TRBJ1-1; TRBD1 matches 7 bases. Germline V gives CDR1 SGHKS, CDR2 YYEKEE (reference sequence). V trimming: 4 bases; J trimming: 1 base; junction bases outside the gene matches: 10. The length of the CDR3 is 16 residues.

J is TRBJ1-5 and V is TRBV11-3; 12 bases agree with TRBD1. After removal of 4 bases from V and 6 bases from J, the junction contained 19 bases not matched to a gene. Germline loops: CDR1 SGHNT, CDR2 YENEEA. The CDR3 spans 20 residues. CDR3 nucleotides: TGTGCCAGCAGCTCCGATGGTTTCGGGATGGGACAGGGGGCATGTCAGCCCCAGCATTTT. Protein: CASSSDGFGMGQGACQPQHF.

The chain is built from TRBV5-1 and TRBJ1-1; 9 nucleotides agree with TRBD1. The CDR3 sequence is 16 residues long. CDR1 SGHRS and CDR2 YFSETQ come from the germline V gene. Germline trimming cut 0 bases from V and 5 bases from J; bases unmatched to any gene: 8. The CDR3 sequence: CASSLARGQGLTEAFF. CDR3 nucleotides: TGCGCCAGCAGCTTGGCCAGGGGACAGGGATTGACTGAAGCTTTCTTT.

V usage is TRBV5-1 and J usage is TRBJ2-5; 12 nucleotides match TRBD2. Germline assignment: CDR1 SGHRS and CDR2 YFSETQ. The junction had 15 bases not matched to a gene; V was cut back by 4 bases and J by 5 bases. The CDR3 covers 18 residues. CDR3 sequence: CASSLIDLAGGIMETQYF. CDR3 DNA sequence: TGCGCCAGCAGCCTGATAGACCTAGCGGGGGGGATTATGGAGACCCAGTACTTC.

The chain recombines TRBV7-8 with TRBJ1-3; 10 positions agree with TRBD1. The CDR3 covers 13 residues. The ends lost 9 bases at V and 3 bases at J; junction bases unmatched: 2. Per germline, CDR1 SGHVS and CDR2 FQNEAQ. The DNA for the CDR3 is TGTGCCAGTCGGGACAGGGGTGGAAACACCATATATTTT. Translation gives CASRDRGGNTIYF.

The chain uses TRBV21-1 and TRBJ1-6; the D segment call TRBD1 is taken from the table without a DNA check. TRBV21-1 is described as a pseudogene. The CDR3 has 17 amino acids. The CDR3 here is CASSKAQIRVYNSPLHF. CDR3 DNA sequence: TGTGCCAGCAGCAAAGCGCAGATCAGGGTCTATAATTCACCCCTCCACTTT.

This chain connects TRBV20-1 to TRBJ1-2; D not certain. The CDR3 has 11 amino acids. Germline CDR1 and CDR2: DFQATT and SNEGSKA (reference sequence). The V end lost 4 bases, the J end lost 4 bases, and 7 bases lay between the germline ends. CDR3 nucleotide sequence: TGCAGTGCTACCTCAGGCTATGGCTACACCTTC. It codes for CSATSGYGYTF.

The V call is TRBV7-8, the J call TRBJ1-1; D is possibly TRBD1 (5 bases). The CDR3 runs to 15 residues. Trimming cost V 1 base and J 3 bases, with 12 bases left between them. The germline CDR1 and CDR2 sequences are SGHVS and FQNEAQ. CDR3 amino acids: CASSLGRGGYTEAFF. CDR3 DNA: TGTGCCAGCAGCTTAGGACGGGGGGGTTACACTGAAGCTTTCTTT.

This rearrangement joins TRBV5-1 to TRBJ1-2; D may be TRBD1 (6 bases). Germline loops: CDR1 SGHRS, CDR2 YFSETQ. This CDR3 contains 15 residues. Trimming shortened V by 4 bases and J by 4 bases, and 17 bases separated the two germline ends. The CDR3 nucleotides are TGCGCCAGCAGCCTCGGACAGCCTACGGGCTATGGCTACACCTTC. This gives the protein CASSLGQPTGYGYTF.

The V call is TRBV27, the J call TRBJ2-3, with TRBD2 identical over 9 bases. Germline values: CDR1 MNHEY, CDR2 SMNVEV (reference sequence). Trimming took 0 bases from V and 3 from J; bases not matched to a gene: 7. This CDR3 comprises 17 residues. Here the CDR3 DNA reads TGTGCCAGCAGTTTATCTGGCGGGGGGGCCTTGACAGATACGCAGTATTTT. The encoded protein is CASSLSGGGALTDTQYF.

J is TRBJ1-3 and V is TRBV4-1; tentative D call: TRBD1 (6 bases). Germline loops: CDR1 MGHRA, CDR2 YSYEKL. Trimming took 3 bases from V and 1 from J, leaving 10 bases between them. This CDR3 spans 15 amino acids. DNA of the CDR3: TGCGCCAGCAGCCATGATGGACAGTCTGGAAACACCATATATTTT. It translates to CASSHDGQSGNTIYF.

The chain uses TRBV7-9 and TRBJ1-2; 7 positions match TRBD1. The germline V gene has CDR1 SEHNR and CDR2 FQNEAQ (reference sequence). The CDR3 length is 15 residues. The ends lost 4 bases at V and 0 bases at J; junction bases unmatched: 5. The CDR3 DNA follows: TGTGCCAGCAGCTGGAACGACAGGGCTAACTATGGCTACACCTTC. This translates into CASSWNDRANYGYTF. Together with reference TRBV7-9 and TRBJ1-2, the CDR3 gives the full variable domain: DTGVSQNPRHKITKRGQNVTFRCDPISEHNRLYWYRQTLGQGPEFLTYFQNEAQLEKSRLLSDRFSAERPKGSFSTLEIQRTEQGDSAMYLCASSWNDRANYGYTFGSGTRLTVV.

This clone showed up just once. The chain carries TRBV6-5 and TRBJ1-2; no reliable D call. The CDR3 is 15 residues long. Looked up from germline, CDR1 is MNHEY and CDR2 is SVGAGI. V lost 6 bases, J lost 6 bases, and 20 bases lay in between. The CDR3, as DNA: TGTGCCAGCAGACGCGTTAGAGTCTCGGTACATGGCTACACCTTC. Translating it yields CASRRVRVSVHGYTF.

This chain links TRBV30 with TRBJ2-7, with TRBD2 as a possible D gene (5 bases). Germline CDR1 GTSNPN, CDR2 SVGIG (reference sequence). There are 16 residues in the CDR3. The V end lost 1 base, the J end lost 1 base, and 17 bases lay between the germline ends. The CDR3 region has the DNA TGTGCCTGGAGTGCGCCTAGTACCCGGGGATCCTACGAGCAGTACTTC. Its translation is CAWSAPSTRGSYEQYF.

The CDR3, as DNA: TGTGCCAGCAGCTTAGTGGGGGCTGGCGAAAAACTGTTTTTT. Translating gives CASSLVGAGEKLFF. This chain connects TRBV7-2 to TRBJ1-4, with D perhaps TRBD1 (6 bases). Deletions cut 1 base from V and 8 bases from J, with 11 bases between. The CDR3 contains 14 residues. Germline CDR1 SGHTA, CDR2 FQGNSA.

The chain links TRBV19 to TRBJ2-1, with D maybe TRBD2 (5 bases). Germline values: CDR1 LNHDA, CDR2 SQIVND (reference sequence). V lost 3 bases and J lost 6, with 12 bases in between. CDR3 length: 14 amino acids. The CDR3 sequence: CASSIGDPLNEQFF. CDR3 nucleotides: TGTGCCAGTAGTATCGGGGATCCACTCAATGAGCAGTTCTTC.

The J gene is TRBJ2-3, the V gene TRBV5-4; 9 positions match TRBD1. The CDR3 is 16 amino acids. The germline CDR1 and CDR2 sequences are SGHNT and YYREEE (reference sequence). The V gene end was trimmed by 3 bases and the J gene end by 2 bases; junction bases not matched to a gene: 7. The CDR3, as DNA: TGTGCCAGCAGCTCCGGACAGGGGACATACACAGATACGCAGTATTTT. Amino acid sequence: CASSSGQGTYTDTQYF.

The V and J genes are TRBV19 and TRBJ2-4; D possibly corresponds to TRBD1 (6 bases). The CDR3 consists of 19 residues. Between the trimmed V and J ends, which lost 2 bases and 3 bases, there was a span of 23 bases. Germline V gives CDR1 LNHDA, CDR2 SQIVND (reference sequence). CDR3 coding DNA: TGTGCCAGTAGTATACTCAGTAGAGGGGGTGGTTTGGACAAAAACATTCAGTACTTC. It translates to CASSILSRGGGLDKNIQYF.

J is TRBJ1-1 and V is TRBV28, with D perhaps matching TRBD1 (5 bases). The CDR3 totals 13 residues. From germline, CDR1 is MDHEN and CDR2 SYDVKM. Trimming left V 5 bases short and J 11 bases short, with 18 bases between. This chain's CDR3 is CASSPPQGSRAFF. CDR3 DNA: TGTGCCAGCAGTCCCCCCCAGGGTAGCCGGGCTTTCTTT.

The chain links TRBV11-3 to TRBJ1-1, with 8 bases lining up with TRBD1. The CDR3 covers 13 residues. V shed 5 bases and J 7 bases; nucleotides not matched to a gene: 6. Germline assignment: CDR1 SGHNT and CDR2 YENEEA. CDR3 sequence: CASSAITGGEAFF. Written as DNA, the CDR3 is TGTGCCAGCAGCGCTATTACAGGGGGTGAAGCTTTCTTT.

This chain uses TRBV19 with TRBJ1-6; 9 nucleotides match TRBD1. The CDR3 is 15 amino acids. V gave up 5 bases and J gave up 14 bases; unmatched junction bases: 13. Germline values: CDR1 LNHDA, CDR2 SQIVND (reference sequence). CDR3 region: CASSGVGTGSLALHF. The DNA for the CDR3 is TGTGCCAGTAGTGGAGTTGGGACAGGGTCTTTAGCCCTCCACTTT.

This chain uses TRBV4-3 with TRBJ1-5; 7 bases are shared with TRBD1. The CDR3 totals 15 residues. Germline assignment: CDR1 LGHNA and CDR2 YSLEER. V shed 1 base and J 3 bases; nucleotides not matched to a gene: 3. DNA of the CDR3: TGCGCCAGCAGCCAAGGGACAGGCCACAATCAGCCCCAGCATTTT. It encodes CASSQGTGHNQPQHF.

This chain connects TRBV5-1 to TRBJ1-2; D possibly corresponds to TRBD1 (5 bases). This CDR3 comprises 14 residues. V lost 0 bases, J lost 7 bases, and 13 bases lay in between. CDR1 is SGHRS, CDR2 YFSETQ, per germline. This CDR3 is CASSLDGGTGGYTF. CDR3 DNA sequence: TGCGCCAGCAGCTTGGATGGAGGGACGGGTGGCTACACCTTC.

This clone has more than one count but fewer than ten. The chain joins TRBV3-1 (or the pseudogene TRBV3-2) to TRBJ1-1, with D perhaps TRBD1 (6 bases). Looked up from germline, CDR1 is LGHDT and CDR2 is YNNKEL (reference sequence). The CDR3 totals 14 residues. The germline V and J ends were trimmed by 4 bases and 5 bases, with 14 bases remaining between them. The CDR3 nucleotides are TGTGCCAGCAGCCTCAAAAAGAGGGGGACTGAAGCTTTCTTT. Its protein product is CASSLKKRGTEAFF.

V gene TRBV28 combines with J gene TRBJ2-3, with 11 bases identical to TRBD2. This CDR3 is 18 amino acids long. The V and J ends lost 1 base and 0 bases, in that order; junction bases with no gene match: 6. From germline, CDR1 is MDHEN and CDR2 SYDVKM. Here the CDR3 DNA reads TGTGCCAGCAGTTTATTAGCGGCTAGCGGGGGGAGCACAGATACGCAGTATTTT. Its protein product is CASSLLAASGGSTDTQYF.

The chain links TRBV18 to TRBJ2-1, with 7 bases identical to TRBD1. Germline lookup yields CDR1 KGHSH and CDR2 LQKENI. CDR3 length equals 14 residues. V was pared by 4 bases and J by 8 bases, with 8 bases of the junction left unmatched. CDR3 nucleotide sequence: TGTGCCAGCTCACAAGACAGGGTGACCGATGAGCAGTTCTTC. Its protein is CASSQDRVTDEQFF. The entire variable domain, with the rest obtained from reference TRBV18 and TRBJ2-1, is as follows: NAGVMQNPRHLVRRRGQEARLRCSPMKGHSHVYWYRQLPEEGLKFMVYLQKENIIDESGMPKERFSAEFPKEGPSILRIQQVVRGDSAAYFCASSQDRVTDEQFFGPGTRLTVL.

The chain has TRBV11-2 and TRBJ2-7; 7 bases fit TRBD2. CDR1 and CDR2 from the germline V gene are SGHAT and FQNNGV. V shed 5 bases, J shed 1 base, and the junction held 8 bases outside the gene matches. The CDR3 sequence is 15 residues long. The CDR3 region is CASSPAGGLSYEQYV. CDR3 nucleotides: TGTGCCAGCAGCCCTGCTGGGGGACTATCCTACGAGCAGTACGTC.

V is TRBV2 and J is TRBJ1-5; 10 nucleotides line up with TRBD1. Losses at the gene ends were 6 bases for V and 3 bases for J; bases not matched to a gene: 5. The CDR3 has 15 amino acids. Germline V gene lookup returns CDR1 SNHLY and CDR2 FYNNEI. CDR3 bases: TGTGCCAGCAGCCAAGACAGGGGGCTCAATCAGCCCCAGCATTTT. This sequence encodes CASSQDRGLNQPQHF.

There are a few counts of this clone. The gene calls are TRBV5-4 and TRBJ2-7; 8 bases fit TRBD1. CDR1 and CDR2 from the germline V gene are SGHNT and YYREEE (reference sequence). This CDR3 contains 13 residues. The junction had 4 bases not matched to a gene; V was cut back by 2 bases and J by 6 bases. The DNA of the CDR3 is TGTGCCAGCAGCTTCCCGGACAGGGCCGAGCAGTACTTC. Encoded protein: CASSFPDRAEQYF.

The rearrangement links TRBV24-1 to TRBJ2-1; D unclear. In germline, CDR1 is KGHDR, CDR2 SFDVKD. Trimming left V 2 bases short and J 7 bases short, with 5 bases between. The CDR3 has 12 amino acids. In nucleotides, the CDR3 is TGTGCCACCAGTGATTGGGCAAATGAGCAGTTCTTC. This gives the protein CATSDWANEQFF.